This TCR beta chain was profiled in a study of patients and donors after allogeneic stem cell transplantation. Germline-derived CDR1 and CDR2 are SGHKS and YYEKEE (reference sequence). V was cut by 6 bases and J by 4 bases, with 13 bases left in between. This CDR3 has 13 residues. One entry per CDR3 protein results from TCRdb running MiXCR on the RT-PCR reads. The profile shows about 960,000 distinct CDR3 sequences, about a sixth of them singletons. The rearrangement uses TRBV5-5 and TRBJ2-5; tentative D call: TRBD2 (7 bases). The sequence was collected from a human donor who was either an allogeneic HSCT recipient or a stem cell or donor lymphocyte infusion donor (not recorded which). It is not recorded whose cells these are; they may come from a transplant donor. The sample taken for sequencing was blood, either unsorted or a sorted T cell fraction (not recorded which). CDR3 in DNA: TGTGCCAGCACCATCGGGGGGCTAGAGACCCAGTACTTC. This sequence encodes CASTIGGLETQYF.